Listed here are 25 T cell receptor beta chains from one sample, sequenced in a study of cytomegalovirus exposure and HLA in healthy donors. The primer mix had 60 Vbeta and 13 Jbeta primers. Sequencing was performed with immunoSEQ multiplex PCR; in TCRdb, only in-frame clones are kept and a portion is missing. Of fewer than 55,000 clones listed, roughly 63% are singletons. Sequencing used PBMCs. The origin of the receptors is a man between 60 and 75 years old in good health and CMV-seropositive.

The chain employs TRBV7-6 and TRBJ2-2, with no clear D. Trimming removed 5 bases at V and 4 bases at J, with 5 bases between. This CDR3 comprises 12 residues. Germline V gene data show CDR1 as SGHVS and CDR2 as FNYEAQ. This chain's CDR3 is CASSKLTGELFF. The DNA of the CDR3 is TGTGCCAGCAGCAAACTCACCGGGGAGCTGTTTTTT.

The sample holds a few counts of this clone. The rearrangement links TRBV12-2 to TRBJ1-2; the DNA was not used to check the table's D call, TRBD1. TRBV12-2 is flagged as a pseudogene. This CDR3 is 19 amino acids long. The CDR3 reads CASRLEFPWWSGWKDGYTF. The CDR3 nucleotides are TGTGCAAGTCGCTTAGAATTCCCCTGGTGGTCAGGGTGGAAAGATGGCTACACCTTC.

This clone was counted between two and nine times. The chain combines TRBV6-5 with TRBJ1-2, with 8 positions matching TRBD1. This CDR3 comprises 15 residues. Germline lookup yields CDR1 MNHEY and CDR2 SVGAGI. V lost 5 bases, J lost 3 bases, and 8 bases stayed unmatched. Here the CDR3 reads CASSPYDRGDYGYTF. The CDR3 region has the DNA TGTGCCAGCAGTCCATACGACAGGGGTGACTATGGCTACACCTTC.

This clone was counted a few times. This chain joins TRBV7-9 and TRBJ1-2; maybe TRBD1 (6 bases). The CDR3 is 14 residues long. Germline CDR1 SEHNR, CDR2 FQNEAQ (reference sequence). V was shortened by 5 bases and J by 7 bases, with 17 bases between the two germline ends. CDR3 bases: TGTGCCAGCAGCCTGAACACAGGGTATTCTGGCTACACCTTC. It codes for CASSLNTGYSGYTF.

CDR3 DNA sequence: TGTGCCATCAGTGTTGGGGTCCAGGGAGGCTCGGATACGCAGTATTTT. It specifies CAISVGVQGGSDTQYF. J is TRBJ2-3 and V is TRBV10-3, with D possibly being TRBD2 (6 bases). Germline loops: CDR1 ENHRY, CDR2 SYGVKD. Between the trimmed V and J ends, which lost 4 bases and 6 bases, there was a span of 20 bases. The CDR3 has 16 residues.

The chain carries TRBV6-1 and TRBJ2-1, with TRBD2 matching 12 bases. This CDR3 is built from 15 residues. V was pared by 3 bases and J by 8 bases, with 5 bases of the junction left unmatched. Germline CDR1 is MNHNS and CDR2 is SASEGT. The CDR3 DNA sequence: TGTGCCAGCAGTGACGGACTAGCGGGAAATGATGAGCAGTTCTTC. It specifies CASSDGLAGNDEQFF.

The chain links TRBV18 to TRBJ1-1; D ambiguous. Trimming removed 3 bases at V and 8 bases at J, with 16 bases between. Per the germline V gene, CDR1 is KGHSH and CDR2 is LQKENI. The length of the CDR3 is 14 residues. Here the CDR3 reads CASSPPVSGGEAFF. The CDR3 bases are TGTGCCAGCTCACCGCCGGTCTCAGGAGGGGAAGCTTTCTTT. The variable domain in full, completed from reference TRBV18 and TRBJ1-1, reads NAGVMQNPRHLVRRRGQEARLRCSPMKGHSHVYWYRQLPEEGLKFMVYLQKENIIDESGMPKERFSAEFPKEGPSILRIQQVVRGDSAAYFCASSPPVSGGEAFFGQGTRLTVV.

This chain connects TRBV5-6 to TRBJ2-7; TRBD1 is a possible D gene (6 bases). V shed 4 bases and J shed 2 bases, with 10 bases lying between them. Germline V gene data show CDR1 as SGHDT and CDR2 as YYEEEE. The CDR3 loop spans 13 amino acids. CDR3 in amino acids: CASSLTGTYEQYF. The DNA of the CDR3 is TGTGCCAGCAGCCTGACAGGTACCTACGAGCAGTACTTC.

The chain couples TRBV11-1 to TRBJ1-1, with D possibly TRBD1 on 6 matching bases. Trimming cost V 5 bases and J 3 bases, with 13 bases left between them. The CDR3 totals 14 residues. Germline V gene sequence: CDR1 SGHAT, CDR2 FQDESV (reference sequence). This CDR3 reads CASSQDRFDTEAFF. As DNA, the CDR3 is TGTGCCAGCAGCCAAGACAGGTTTGACACTGAAGCTTTCTTT.

This clone was seen only a few times. The chain carries TRBV4-1 and TRBJ2-1; 9 nucleotides agree with TRBD2. Losses at the gene ends were 2 bases for V and 7 bases for J; bases not matched to a gene: 12. There are 17 residues in the CDR3. CDR1 and CDR2 (germline): MGHRA, YSYEKL. The CDR3 protein is CASSQTRGSGSLNEQFF. The CDR3 DNA sequence: TGCGCCAGCAGCCAAACCAGGGGTAGCGGGAGCTTGAATGAGCAGTTCTTC.

The chain couples TRBV28 to TRBJ1-5; tentative D call: TRBD1 (5 bases). Germline V gene data show CDR1 as MDHEN and CDR2 as SYDVKM. The CDR3 loop spans 14 amino acids. V was pared by 5 bases and J by 8 bases, with 16 bases between. The CDR3 sequence: CASSPLEGKEPQHF. The CDR3 DNA reads TGTGCCAGCAGTCCCCTGGAGGGGAAGGAGCCCCAGCATTTT. The full variable domain, its missing parts supplied by reference TRBV28 and TRBJ1-5, is DVKVTQSSRYLVKRTGEKVFLECVQDMDHENMFWYRQDPGLGLRLIYFSYDVKMKEKGDIPEGYSVSREKKERFSLILESASTNQTSMYLCASSPLEGKEPQHFGDGTRLSIL.

This chain connects TRBV5-1 to TRBJ1-2; 10 nucleotides line up with TRBD1. Unmatched junction bases numbered 12, after V lost 0 bases and J lost 4 bases. The germline gives CDR1 SGHRS, CDR2 YFSETQ. This CDR3 comprises 18 residues. The CDR3 here is CASSLALDRGRWVYGYTF. The DNA for the CDR3 is TGCGCCAGCAGCTTGGCGCTAGACAGGGGGCGGTGGGTCTATGGCTACACCTTC. Full variable domain (remainder filled in from reference TRBV5-1 and TRBJ1-2): KAGVTQTPRYLIKTRGQQVTLSCSPISGHRSVSWYQQTPGQGLQFLFEYFSETQRNKGNFPGRFSGRQFSNSRSEMNVSTLELGDSALYLCASSLALDRGRWVYGYTFGSGTRLTVV.

This clone occurred once. The genes are TRBV6-5 and TRBJ2-5, with TRBD1 matching 8 bases. The V gene end was trimmed by 6 bases and the J gene end by 5 bases; junction bases not matched to a gene: 14. Germline assignment: CDR1 MNHEY and CDR2 SVGAGI. The CDR3 runs to 16 residues. CDR3 sequence (DNA): TGTGCCAGCAGCTACGTTCCCAGGGGGCTCGGGGAGACCCAGTACTTC. It specifies CASSYVPRGLGETQYF.

The chain has TRBV7-2 and TRBJ1-2, with D perhaps matching TRBD1 (5 bases). CDR3 size: 16 residues. The V gene lost 9 bases and the J gene lost 6 bases, with 26 bases spanning the gap. Germline loops: CDR1 SGHTA, CDR2 FQGNSA. The CDR3 loop is CASSPATEGPQDGYTF. CDR3 in DNA: TGTGCCAGTTCACCGGCGACAGAAGGCCCGCAGGATGGCTACACCTTC.

The CDR3 DNA reads as TGTGCCAGCAGCACCGGACAGGGGGAACCGTTTGATACGCAGTATTTT. This codes for CASSTGQGEPFDTQYF. This chain uses TRBV5-8 with TRBJ2-3, with 10 nucleotides matching TRBD1. The CDR3 sequence is 16 residues long. CDR1 and CDR2 (germline): SGHTS, YDEGEE. V trimming: 4 bases; J trimming: 6 bases; junction bases outside the gene matches: 11. The variable domain in full, with the rest retrieved from reference TRBV5-8 and TRBJ2-3, is EAGVTQSPTHLIKTRGQQATLRCSPISGHTSVYWYQQALGLGLQFLLWYDEGEERNRGNFPPRFSGRQFPNYSSELNVNALELEDSALYLCASSTGQGEPFDTQYFGPGTRLTVL.

A few counts support this clone. V usage is TRBV19 and J usage is TRBJ2-1; 10 nucleotides line up with TRBD2. Unmatched junction bases numbered 10, after V lost 5 bases and J lost 6 bases. The CDR3 is 16 residues long. Germline V gives CDR1 LNHDA, CDR2 SQIVND (reference sequence). The chain's CDR3 is CASSPSLAGSSNEQFF. CDR3 DNA: TGTGCCAGTAGTCCGTCACTAGCGGGATCTTCCAATGAGCAGTTCTTC.

This rearrangement joins TRBV7-9 to TRBJ2-4, with 11 bases aligning to TRBD2. The CDR3 runs to 15 residues. Per the germline V gene, CDR1 is SEHNR and CDR2 is FQNEAQ (reference sequence). The junction had 5 bases not matched to a gene; V was cut back by 6 bases and J by 4 bases. The CDR3 reads CASSSGRAGKNIQYF. The CDR3 coding sequence is TGTGCCAGCAGTAGCGGGAGGGCGGGGAAAAACATTCAGTACTTC.

This clone was detected only a few times. The chain couples TRBV7-9 to TRBJ2-1; 11 positions match TRBD1. J gave up 9 bases and V 6 bases, and 13 bases lay outside the gene matches. Germline-derived CDR1 and CDR2 are SEHNR and FQNEAQ (reference sequence). The CDR3 has 16 residues. The DNA for the CDR3 is TGTGCCAGCAGTCAATCCGGGACAGGGGGGTTTGGTGAGCAGTTCTTC. It encodes CASSQSGTGGFGEQFF.

This clone was seen a handful of times. The rearrangement joins TRBV4-1 to TRBJ2-3, with unresolved D. This CDR3 has 15 amino acids. Trimming removed 0 bases at V and 3 bases at J, with 10 bases between. CDR1 and CDR2 from the germline V gene are MGHRA and YSYEKL. This CDR3 reads CASSQEVASTDTQYF. CDR3 nucleotide sequence: TGCGCCAGCAGCCAAGAGGTGGCTAGTACAGATACGCAGTATTTT.

The chain combines TRBV9 with TRBJ1-2; 10 bases agree with TRBD1. The CDR3 totals 16 residues. V lost 3 bases and J lost 4; bases outside the gene matches: 9. The germline V gene has CDR1 SGDLS and CDR2 YYNGEE. DNA for the CDR3: TGTGCCAGCAGCGAGGAGACAGGGGGCGTAGGCTATGGCTACACCTTC. Amino acids: CASSEETGGVGYGYTF.

This clone was recorded a few times. The V call is TRBV10-3, the J call TRBJ2-1; 7 nucleotides line up with TRBD1. The J segment lost 2 bases and the V segment lost 8 bases, leaving 9 bases of the junction unmatched. The germline CDR1 and CDR2 sequences are ENHRY and SYGVKD. CDR3 length: 15 amino acids. CDR3: CAIAQDRDPYNEQFF. CDR3 coding DNA: TGTGCCATCGCCCAAGACAGGGACCCCTACAATGAGCAGTTCTTC.

The chain links TRBV7-2 to TRBJ1-2, with a possible D match to TRBD1 (5 bases). There are 13 residues in the CDR3. The germline V gene has CDR1 SGHTA and CDR2 FQGNSA. With 3 bases removed from V and 4 bases from J, the gap between germline ends came to 9 bases. The CDR3 here is CASSLGPLYGYTF. CDR3 DNA sequence: TGTGCCAGCAGCTTGGGGCCGCTCTATGGCTACACCTTC.

This clone appeared a few times. The V call is TRBV5-1, the J call TRBJ2-5; TRBD2 aligns across 9 bases. The V gene end was trimmed by 0 bases and the J gene end by 0 bases; junction bases not matched to a gene: 3. Germline-derived CDR1 and CDR2 are SGHRS and YFSETQ. The CDR3 runs to 16 residues. The CDR3 loop reads CASSLAPSGNQETQYF. The CDR3 DNA follows: TGCGCCAGCAGCTTGGCGCCTAGCGGGAACCAAGAGACCCAGTACTTC.

This clone has only a few counts. The chain carries TRBV4-1 and TRBJ1-2, with D possibly being TRBD1 (5 bases). Trimming left V 0 bases short and J 6 bases short, with 14 bases between. Germline lookup yields CDR1 MGHRA and CDR2 YSYEKL. The CDR3 is 15 residues long. The CDR3 coding sequence is TGCGCCAGCAGCCAAGAGATCAGGGTCAAGAATGGCTACACCTTC. This encodes CASSQEIRVKNGYTF.

This clone was seen more than once but under ten times. This chain links TRBV5-1 with TRBJ2-3, with 7 bases identical to TRBD2. Germline values: CDR1 SGHRS, CDR2 YFSETQ. Trimming cost V 1 base and J 2 bases; bases outside gene matches: 4. The CDR3 sequence is 15 residues long. CDR3 nucleotide sequence: TGCGCCAGCAGCTTGAGTCTAGCGGACACAGATACGCAGTATTTT. This codes for CASSLSLADTDTQYF. Looking up the rest from reference TRBV5-1 and TRBJ2-3 gives the full variable domain: KAGVTQTPRYLIKTRGQQVTLSCSPISGHRSVSWYQQTPGQGLQFLFEYFSETQRNKGNFPGRFSGRQFSNSRSEMNVSTLELGDSALYLCASSLSLADTDTQYFGPGTRLTVL.